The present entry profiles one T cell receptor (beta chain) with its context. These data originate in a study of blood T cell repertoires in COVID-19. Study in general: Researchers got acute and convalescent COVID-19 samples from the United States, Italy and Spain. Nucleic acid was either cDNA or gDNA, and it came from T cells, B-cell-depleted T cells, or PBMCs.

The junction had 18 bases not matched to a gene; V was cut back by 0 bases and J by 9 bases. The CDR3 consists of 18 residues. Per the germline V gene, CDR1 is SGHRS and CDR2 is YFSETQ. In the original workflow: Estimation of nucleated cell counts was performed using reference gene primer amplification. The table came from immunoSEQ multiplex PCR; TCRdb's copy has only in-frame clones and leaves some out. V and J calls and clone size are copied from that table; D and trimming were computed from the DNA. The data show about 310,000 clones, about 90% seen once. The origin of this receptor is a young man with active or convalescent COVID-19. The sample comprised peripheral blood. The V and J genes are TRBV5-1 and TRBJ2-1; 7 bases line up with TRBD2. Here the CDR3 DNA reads TGCGCCAGCAGCTTGGGGTGGACCCCACGGGACTACAACGGTGAGCAGTTCTTC. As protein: CASSLGWTPRDYNGEQFF.